A single sample gave rise to the 26 T cell receptor beta chains below, sequenced in a study of cytomegalovirus exposure and HLA in healthy donors. The primer mix had 60 Vbeta and 13 Jbeta primers. Data came from immunoSEQ multiplex PCR; TCRdb stores just in-frame clones and leaves some out. This table holds some 140,000 clones, 60% to 80% found once. Material for sequencing was PBMCs. The receptor set was obtained from a man aged 25-40 years in good health and CMV-seronegative.

The CDR3 loop is CASSGLAGDGANVLTF. The CDR3 DNA follows: TGCGCCAGCAGTGGACTAGCGGGAGATGGGGCCAACGTCCTGACTTTC. V gene TRBV5-1 combines with J gene TRBJ2-6; TRBD2 aligns across 13 bases. The junction had 2 bases not matched to a gene; V was cut back by 5 bases and J by 3 bases. Per the germline V gene, CDR1 is SGHRS and CDR2 is YFSETQ. The CDR3 sequence is 16 residues long. Variable domain in full (rest from reference TRBV5-1 and TRBJ2-6): KAGVTQTPRYLIKTRGQQVTLSCSPISGHRSVSWYQQTPGQGLQFLFEYFSETQRNKGNFPGRFSGRQFSNSRSEMNVSTLELGDSALYLCASSGLAGDGANVLTFGAGSRLTVL.

This clone was seen a single time. V and J are TRBV4-3 and TRBJ1-4, with D unclear. Germline values: CDR1 LGHNA, CDR2 YSLEER. Trimming pared 4 bases from V and 0 bases from J, leaving 12 bases between. The CDR3 is 16 residues long. The CDR3 region has the DNA TGCGCCAGCAGCCGCGGGATTCCTGCAACTAATGAAAAACTGTTTTTT. This gives the protein CASSRGIPATNEKLFF.

This chain connects TRBV19 to TRBJ2-3; perhaps TRBD2 as D (5 bases). The CDR3 has 16 amino acids. CDR1 is LNHDA and CDR2 is SQIVND in the germline V gene (reference sequence). V lost 1 base and J 0 bases, leaving 11 bases between the germline ends. The chain's CDR3 is CASSIVEGTSTDTQYF. CDR3 in DNA: TGTGCCAGTAGTATAGTCGAGGGAACCAGCACAGATACGCAGTATTTT.

This clone was counted a few times. The chain links TRBV5-4 to TRBJ1-1; D is undetermined. Germline lookup yields CDR1 SGHNT and CDR2 YYREEE (reference sequence). The CDR3 is made up of 13 amino acids. Trimming removed 4 bases at V and 0 bases at J, with 7 bases between. The CDR3 DNA reads TGTGCCAGCAGCCCGGGGATGAACACTGAAGCTTTCTTT. Translating gives CASSPGMNTEAFF.

For this clone: Distinct nucleotide sequences in the sample also encode this CDR3. The chain is built from TRBV28 and TRBJ2-7; unclear D gene. The CDR3 covers 12 residues. Germline assignment: CDR1 MDHEN and CDR2 SYDVKM. V dropped 2 bases and J dropped 3 bases, with 5 bases sitting between them. CDR3: CASSLSLYEQYF. CDR3 DNA sequence: TGTGCCAGCAGTTTAAGCCTCTACGAGCAGTACTTC.

The V and J genes are TRBV11-2 and TRBJ2-1; D is perhaps TRBD1 (6 bases). The length of the CDR3 is 12 residues. V was clipped by 4 bases and J by 10 bases, with 11 bases between them. CDR1 and CDR2 (germline): SGHAT, FQNNGV. CDR3 nucleotides: TGTGCCAGCAGCTCACAGGGACGGGAGCAGTTCTTC. Translated, it gives CASSSQGREQFF.

The chain is built from TRBV6-5 and TRBJ2-7, with TRBD1 matching over 9 bases. This CDR3 region has 15 residues. V was clipped by 2 bases and J by 7 bases; unmatched bases: 9. The germline CDR1 and CDR2 sequences are MNHEY and SVGAGI. CDR3 DNA sequence: TGTGCCAGCAGTTACCCCGGGACAGGGTTCTTTGAGCAGTACTTC. Its translation is CASSYPGTGFFEQYF.

This rearrangement joins TRBV6-1 to TRBJ2-7, with 7 bases matching TRBD1. From germline, CDR1 is MNHNS and CDR2 SASEGT. The CDR3 contains 13 residues. V was pared by 5 bases and J by 3 bases, with 4 bases of the junction left unmatched. CDR3 nucleotides: TGTGCCAGCAGTCCACAGGGGATCTACGAGCAGTACTTC. Amino acids: CASSPQGIYEQYF.

The chain uses TRBV19 and TRBJ1-2; no clear D. Looked up from germline, CDR1 is LNHDA and CDR2 is SQIVND (reference sequence). Trimming shortened V by 6 bases and J by 7 bases, and 18 bases separated the two germline ends. The CDR3 consists of 14 residues. CDR3 bases: TGTGCCAGTAGCTCCTCAGTGGGCGTTGGTGGCTACACCTTC. Its translation is CASSSSVGVGGYTF.

The gene calls are TRBV5-1 and TRBJ1-4, with a tentative D call TRBD1 (6 bases). V shed 0 bases and J shed 3 bases, with 9 bases lying between them. CDR3 size: 15 residues. The germline V gene encodes CDR1 SGHRS and CDR2 YFSETQ. The CDR3 DNA reads TGCGCCAGCAGCTTGGAACAGGGTCCTAATGAAAAACTGTTTTTT. Amino acid sequence: CASSLEQGPNEKLFF.

The chain joins TRBV5-8 to TRBJ2-1; 8 bases are a match to TRBD2. The V segment lost 0 bases and the J segment 6 bases; nucleotides outside the gene matches: 5. Germline V gene lookup returns CDR1 SGHTS and CDR2 YDEGEE. This CDR3 is 15 amino acids long. The CDR3 nucleotides read TGTGCCAGCAGCTTGGTTCTAGCGGGCAGCAATGAGCAGTTCTTC. This encodes CASSLVLAGSNEQFF. The complete variable domain, with remaining parts taken from reference TRBV5-8 and TRBJ2-1, reads EAGVTQSPTHLIKTRGQQATLRCSPISGHTSVYWYQQALGLGLQFLLWYDEGEERNRGNFPPRFSGRQFPNYSSELNVNALELEDSALYLCASSLVLAGSNEQFFGPGTRLTVL.

As to this clone: The conserved phenylalanine or tryptophan is not found at the CDR3 terminus, so this likely reflects a read error. The DNA is left out, because the CDR3 cannot be placed on it with certainty; the CDR3 is given as TCRdb lists it. This chain links TRBV9 with TRBJ2-7; the table's TRBD2 call for D was not verified on the DNA. CDR1 SGDLS and CDR2 YYNGEE come from the germline V gene. The CDR3 has 11 amino acids, counting both end residues. CDR3 protein: CASSVGPSPRI.

The chain is built from TRBV28 and TRBJ1-5; no definite D call. CDR1 MDHEN and CDR2 SYDVKM come from the germline V gene. The CDR3 spans 12 residues. Deletions cut 3 bases from V and 7 bases from J, with 7 bases between. DNA of the CDR3: TGTGCCAGCAGTTTTTATGGCCAGCCCCAGCATTTT. Its translation is CASSFYGQPQHF.

The V and J genes are TRBV30 and TRBJ2-6; D is perhaps TRBD2 (6 bases). Germline V gene sequence: CDR1 GTSNPN, CDR2 SVGIG (reference sequence). The CDR3 loop spans 14 amino acids. The germline V and J ends were trimmed by 5 bases and 4 bases, with 12 bases remaining between them. DNA of the CDR3: TGTGCCTGGGACGCGGGGTCCGGGGCCAACGTCCTGACTTTC. This encodes CAWDAGSGANVLTF.

The V gene is TRBV4-1, the J gene TRBJ2-7, with TRBD2 matching 8 bases. Germline values: CDR1 MGHRA, CDR2 YSYEKL. The CDR3 totals 15 residues. Germline trimming cut 1 base from V and 5 bases from J; bases unmatched to any gene: 7. CDR3 nucleotides: TGCGCCAGCAGCCAAGGGGCCAGCGGGAGTGACGAGCAGTACTTC. Translation gives CASSQGASGSDEQYF.

The rearrangement joins TRBV10-3 to TRBJ1-4, with 10 nucleotides matching TRBD1. This CDR3 has 16 amino acids. The V segment lost 0 bases and the J segment 5 bases; nucleotides outside the gene matches: 3. Germline lookup yields CDR1 ENHRY and CDR2 SYGVKD. CDR3 sequence: CAISESRGQGNEKLFF. The DNA for the CDR3 is TGTGCCATCAGTGAGTCAAGGGGACAGGGGAATGAAAAACTGTTTTTT.

V and J are TRBV29-1 and TRBJ2-7; TRBD1 matches at 7 bases. Germline V gives CDR1 SQVTM, CDR2 ANQGSEA. V lost 5 bases to trimming and J lost 3 bases; unmatched junction nucleotides: 7. This CDR3 region has 13 residues. CDR3 coding DNA: TGCAGCGTTCTAGGCTCAGGGGGCTACGAGCAGTACTTC. Translation gives CSVLGSGGYEQYF.

V is TRBV27 and J is TRBJ2-4; D is unclear. Between the trimmed V and J ends, which lost 4 bases and 1 base, there was a span of 11 bases. Per germline, CDR1 MNHEY and CDR2 SMNVEV (reference sequence). The CDR3 spans 15 residues. The chain's CDR3 is CASSSDSRAKNIQYF. The CDR3 coding sequence is TGTGCCAGCAGTTCCGACTCCCGCGCCAAAAACATTCAGTACTTC.

The V call is TRBV2, the J call TRBJ2-5; D gene ambiguous. Germline CDR1 and CDR2: SNHLY and FYNNEI. The CDR3 covers 13 residues. Trimming removed 3 bases at V and 1 base at J, with 6 bases between. CDR3 region: CASSDQLQETQYF. In nucleotides, the CDR3 is TGTGCCAGCAGTGATCAACTCCAAGAGACCCAGTACTTC.

This chain uses TRBV5-4 with TRBJ2-3; D may be TRBD1 (5 bases). CDR1 is SGHNT and CDR2 is YYREEE in the germline V gene (reference sequence). The CDR3 has 14 residues. V was pared by 1 base and J by 5 bases, with 11 bases between. CDR3 bases: TGTGCCAGCAGCTTGCCAGGGCTGGGAGATACGCAGTATTTT. Encoded protein: CASSLPGLGDTQYF.

This rearrangement joins TRBV6-4 to TRBJ2-2, with 8 bases identical to TRBD1. The CDR3 is 16 amino acids. CDR1 and CDR2 (germline): MRHNA, SNTAGT. J gave up 0 bases and V 3 bases, and 3 bases lay outside the gene matches. This CDR3 reads CASSEQGVSNTGELFF. CDR3 DNA: TGTGCCAGCAGTGAACAGGGGGTGTCGAACACCGGGGAGCTGTTTTTT.

The V and J genes are TRBV5-6 and TRBJ2-3; D possibly corresponds to TRBD2 (6 bases). This CDR3 contains 17 residues. Germline CDR1 is SGHDT and CDR2 is YYEEEE. V shed 4 bases and J shed 1 base, with 19 bases lying between them. CDR3 DNA: TGTGCCAGCAGCGACGTCTCCCCGGGACTGGGCACAGATACGCAGTATTTT. Its protein product is CASSDVSPGLGTDTQYF.

This clone was seen only once. This chain uses TRBV6-6 with TRBJ1-1; no definite D call. This CDR3 has 16 amino acids. CDR1 is MNHNY, CDR2 SVGAGI, per germline (reference sequence). Deletions cut 2 bases from V and 1 base from J, with 14 bases between. The CDR3 protein is CASSYMWPPGNTEAFF. CDR3 DNA: TGTGCCAGCAGTTACATGTGGCCCCCGGGGAACACTGAAGCTTTCTTT.

There are many counts of this clone. Distinct nucleotide sequences in the sample also encode this CDR3. The V call is TRBV5-6, the J call TRBJ1-2; 8 nucleotides match TRBD1. This CDR3 has 13 residues. The junction had 4 bases not matched to a gene; V was cut back by 3 bases and J by 6 bases. Germline loops: CDR1 SGHDT, CDR2 YYEEEE. The CDR3 coding sequence is TGTGCCAGCAGCTCCGGGACAGGTGATGGCTACACCTTC. Translation gives CASSSGTGDGYTF. Using reference TRBV5-6 and TRBJ1-2 for the parts outside the CDR3, the full variable domain is DAGVTQSPTHLIKTRGQQVTLRCSPKSGHDTVSWYQQALGQGPQFIFQYYEEEERQRGNFPDRFSGHQFPNYSSELNVNALLLGDSALYLCASSSGTGDGYTFGSGTRLTVV.

V usage is TRBV2 and J usage is TRBJ2-5, with D perhaps TRBD1 (6 bases). The DNA matches TRBJ2-7 better at its end, which makes the J call doubtful. Per germline, CDR1 SNHLY and CDR2 FYNNEI. The CDR3 totals 15 residues. The CDR3 DNA sequence: TGTGCCAGCAACTTGAGGACAGTGGATCCCTACGAGCAGTACTTC. Amino acids: CASNLRTVDPYEQYF.

The chain combines TRBV28 with TRBJ1-5; 7 nucleotides match TRBD1. This CDR3 has 13 residues. The V segment lost 8 bases and the J segment 6 bases; nucleotides outside the gene matches: 7. Germline loops: CDR1 MDHEN, CDR2 SYDVKM. In DNA form, the CDR3 reads TGTGCCAGCGCACAGGGGAAGGCTCAGCCCCAGCATTTT. It encodes CASAQGKAQPQHF.